These T cell receptor beta chains were read from a single sample in a study of T cells after yellow fever vaccination. TCRdb independently ran MiXCR on the 5' RACE reads; one entry per CDR3 protein. The table lists about 340,000 distinct CDR3 sequences, 8.7% of them singletons, with around 17% in the top ten. The source material was PBMCs, sampled on the day of the first yellow fever vaccination. All receptors derive from a man younger than 35 who received the YFV17D yellow fever vaccine. The CDR3 runs from the conserved cysteine through the conserved F or W. The D gene is left open where the match is weak. Clone size is stated in some rows and not others, as once, few, many or a class when expanded.

j_call | v_call | d_call | clone_size | cdr3_aa | cdr3_nt
TRBJ2-5 | TRBV6-1 | TRBD1 | few | CASKPGQGWETQYF | TGTGCCAGCAAACCGGGACAGGGGTGGGAGACCCAGTACTTC
TRBJ1-2 | TRBV5-1 | - | - | CASSLAGALNYGYTF | TGCGCCAGCAGCTTGGCCGGGGCCCTTAACTATGGCTACACCTTC
TRBJ1-5 | TRBV12-3/TRBV12-4 | - | few | CASSLAGVSNQPQHF | TGTGCCAGCAGTTTAGCTGGGGTATCCAATCAGCCCCAGCATTTT
TRBJ2-7 | TRBV5-8 | - | - | CASSLGLFSYEQYF | TGTGCCAGCAGCTTGGGACTTTTCTCCTACGAGCAGTACTTC
TRBJ2-2 | TRBV7-2 | TRBD1 | many | CASSKPGQGAPGELFF | TGTGCCAGCAGCAAACCGGGACAGGGCGCCCCCGGGGAGCTGTTTTTT
TRBJ1-5 | TRBV12-3/TRBV12-4 | - | many | CASSPEGFSNQPQHF | TGTGCCAGCAGTCCTGAAGGGTTTAGCAATCAGCCCCAGCATTTT
TRBJ2-1 | TRBV2 | - | few | CASRIREQFF | TGTGCCAGCAGGATCCGGGAGCAGTTCTTC
TRBJ1-2 | TRBV6-5 | TRBD1 | - | CASSLRPGQVSLYGYTF | TGTGCCAGCAGTTTACGCCCGGGACAGGTCTCCCTTTATGGCTACACCTTC
TRBJ1-6 | TRBV7-2 | - | many | CASSFVVNNSPLHF | TGTGCCAGCAGCTTTGTGGTGAATAATTCACCCCTCCACTTT
TRBJ2-3 | TRBV2 | - | few | CASSAEGNTDTQYF | TGTGCCAGCAGTGCGGAGGGGAATACAGATACGCAGTATTTT
TRBJ2-1 | TRBV29-1 | - | few | CSVGGRMRSNEQFF | TGCAGCGTTGGGGGGAGAATGAGGTCCAATGAGCAGTTCTTC
TRBJ2-2 | TRBV2 | TRBD2 | - | CASAGLAGAASGELFF | TGTGCCAGCGCGGGACTAGCGGGGGCCGCCTCCGGGGAGCTGTTTTTT
TRBJ2-6 | TRBV6-7 | TRBD1 | many | CASSYPWDRTESGANVLTF | TGTGCCAGCAGTTACCCCTGGGACAGGACGGAGTCTGGGGCCAACGTCCTGACTTTC
TRBJ2-5 | TRBV4-2 | - | - | CASSRIGGGISETQYF | TGTGCCAGCAGCCGGATAGGGGGGGGGATATCAGAGACCCAGTACTTC
TRBJ1-1 | TRBV19 | TRBD1 | - | CASSYSGQGGAEAFF | TGTGCCAGTAGTTACTCGGGACAGGGGGGCGCTGAAGCTTTCTTT
TRBJ2-3 | TRBV4-3 | - | few | CASSQRDLSTDTQYF | TGCGCCAGCAGCCAGCGGGACTTAAGCACAGATACGCAGTATTTT
TRBJ1-1 | TRBV27 | - | many | CASSLSGGPNTEAFF | TGTGCCAGCAGTTTATCGGGAGGACCTAACACTGAAGCTTTCTTT
TRBJ2-6 | TRBV12-3/TRBV12-4 | - | many | CASSFGADGANVLTF | TGTGCCAGCAGTTTTGGTGCAGACGGGGCCAACGTCCTGACTTTC
TRBJ2-2 | TRBV5-8 | TRBD1 | few | CASSLTGGTGELFF | TGTGCCAGCAGCCTTACAGGGGGTACCGGGGAGCTGTTTTTT
TRBJ2-7 | TRBV6-2/TRBV6-3 | - | many | CASSYPGTHSYEQYF | TGTGCCAGCAGTTACCCGGGGACTCACTCCTACGAGCAGTACTTC
TRBJ2-3 | TRBV9 | TRBD2 | - | CASSSSAYGGAGDTQYF | TGTGCCAGCAGCTCCAGTGCCTACGGGGGGGCCGGGGATACGCAGTATTTT
TRBJ1-1 | TRBV20-1 | - | - | CSARDGGTTEAFF | TGCAGTGCCCGGGACGGGGGGACCACTGAAGCTTTCTTT
TRBJ2-2 | TRBV7-9 | - | few | CASSLRRELFF | TGTGCCAGCAGCTTAAGGCGGGAGCTGTTTTTT
TRBJ2-1 | TRBV11-3 | TRBD2 | many | CASSLDPVTSGEQFF | TGTGCCAGCAGCTTAGACCCGGTGACTAGCGGGGAGCAGTTCTTC
TRBJ2-1 | TRBV5-6 | TRBD2 | - | CASSPRTSGGINEQFF | TGTGCCAGCAGCCCTCGGACTAGCGGGGGGATTAATGAGCAGTTCTTC
TRBJ2-6 | TRBV11-1 | - | - | CASSQRQRSSSGANVLTF | TGTGCCAGCAGCCAGAGGCAGAGGTCGTCCTCTGGGGCCAACGTCCTGACTTTC
TRBJ2-3 | TRBV12-3/TRBV12-4 | - | - | CASRQSRVGETDTQYF | TGTGCCAGCAGGCAATCCCGGGTGGGGGAAACAGATACGCAGTATTTT
TRBJ2-7 | TRBV19 | - | - | CASSIAADYEQYF | TGTGCCAGTAGTATAGCGGCCGACTACGAGCAGTACTTC
TRBJ2-1 | TRBV5-6 | TRBD2 | few | CASSRTSAGGRQFF | TGTGCCAGCAGCCGGACTAGCGCGGGGGGACGGCAGTTCTTC
TRBJ2-3 | TRBV5-6 | - | - | CASSLLSRSDTQYF | TGTGCCAGCAGCCTACTGTCCCGCTCGGATACGCAGTATTTT
TRBJ2-3 | TRBV4-3 | - | - | CASSQESRATDTQYF | TGCGCCAGCAGCCAAGAAAGCAGGGCCACAGATACGCAGTATTTT
TRBJ2-5 | TRBV7-9 | TRBD2 | - | CASSQVVAGGFQETQYF | TGTGCCAGCAGTCAAGTAGTGGCGGGGGGCTTCCAAGAGACCCAGTACTTC
TRBJ1-2 | TRBV6-1 | - | few | CASSRDSALLYGYTF | TGTGCCAGCAGCCGAGACAGCGCCCTCCTCTATGGCTACACCTTC
TRBJ2-7 | TRBV12-3/TRBV12-4 | - | few | CASSPSPYEQYF | TGTGCCAGCAGTCCCTCCCCCTACGAGCAGTACTTC
TRBJ2-1 | TRBV7-2 | TRBD1 | many | CASSGGTGGEQFF | TGTGCCAGCAGCGGGGGGACAGGGGGGGAGCAGTTCTTC
TRBJ1-6 | TRBV20-1 | - | - | CSARPRHTSHNSPLHF | TGCAGTGCTAGACCTCGACACACATCACATAATTCACCCCTCCACTTT
TRBJ2-6 | TRBV28 | - | - | CASSLAPKAGANVLTF | TGTGCCAGCAGTTTGGCCCCCAAGGCGGGGGCCAACGTCCTGACTTTC
TRBJ2-2 | TRBV5-1 | - | many | CASSLGGGADTGELFF | TGCGCCAGCAGCTTGGGCGGGGGCGCGGACACCGGGGAGCTGTTTTTT
TRBJ1-5 | TRBV20-1 | - | - | CSAPEGLYSNQPQHF | TGCAGTGCTCCCGAGGGTCTATATAGCAATCAGCCCCAGCATTTT
TRBJ1-2 | TRBV4-3 | TRBD1 | - | CASSQETGYYGYTF | TGCGCCAGCAGCCAAGAGACAGGGTATTATGGCTACACCTTC
TRBJ1-1 | TRBV2 | - | - | CASSNQGNTEAFF | TGTGCCAGCTCGAACCAGGGGAACACTGAAGCTTTCTTT
TRBJ1-2 | TRBV5-6 | - | - | CASSLRTDLSGYTF | TGTGCCAGCAGCTTACGGACAGACCTAAGTGGCTACACCTTC
TRBJ1-1 | TRBV6-2/TRBV6-3 | - | few | CASHRGEEAFF | TGTGCCAGCCATCGAGGGGAAGAAGCTTTCTTT
TRBJ2-2 | TRBV7-9 | TRBD1 | - | CASSTDRAGTGELFF | TGTGCCAGCAGCACGGACAGGGCAGGCACCGGGGAGCTGTTTTTT
TRBJ1-1 | TRBV19 | - | - | CASSSGASLNTEAFF | TGTGCCAGTAGTAGCGGCGCGAGTCTGAACACTGAAGCTTTCTTT
TRBJ1-6 | TRBV9 | - | - | CASSVTGGAGSPLHF | TGTGCCAGCAGCGTTACCGGGGGGGCAGGGTCACCCCTCCACTTT
TRBJ2-5 | TRBV10-3 | - | few | CATRTDQETQYF | TGTGCCACGCGGACGGACCAAGAGACCCAGTACTTC
TRBJ1-1 | TRBV14 | - | - | CASSHRGTVGAFF | TGTGCCAGCAGCCATCGGGGGACCGTCGGAGCTTTCTTT
TRBJ1-4 | TRBV2 | - | few | CASKTVGTSEKLFF | TGTGCCAGCAAGACAGTCGGGACAAGCGAAAAACTGTTTTTT
TRBJ2-2 | TRBV5-1 | - | few | CASSLGHGTNTGELFF | TGCGCCAGCAGCTTGGGCCATGGGACCAACACCGGGGAGCTGTTTTTT
TRBJ1-4 | TRBV2 | - | - | CASMVKGADEKLFF | TGTGCCAGCATGGTGAAAGGGGCAGATGAAAAACTGTTTTTT
TRBJ2-5 | TRBV12-3/TRBV12-4 | TRBD1 | - | CASSFDRGPETQYF | TGTGCCAGCAGTTTCGACAGGGGGCCGGAGACCCAGTACTTC
TRBJ2-1 | TRBV6-5 | - | few | CASSPEGNEQFF | TGTGCCAGCAGTCCGGAAGGCAATGAGCAGTTCTTC
TRBJ1-4 | TRBV7-2 | TRBD1 | few | CASSLRQGRFEKLFF | TGTGCCAGCAGCCTTAGACAGGGCCGTTTTGAAAAACTGTTTTTT